This T cell receptor beta chain is from a study of HIV-infected patients and healthy controls. The germline V gene has CDR1 SEHNR and CDR2 FQNEAQ (reference sequence). The CDR3 runs to 20 residues. The ends lost 4 bases at V and 4 bases at J; junction bases unmatched: 21. Findings and caveats of the study: CDR3 sharing between individuals was lower in HIV-infected patients than in healthy controls.

Alpha and beta constant-region primers primed reverse transcription of around 500 ng RNA. Each of the alpha and beta chains got its own library through chain-specific third strand synthesis with indices. TCRdb analysed the 5' RACE reads with MiXCR anew, one entry per CDR3 protein. Of some 8,500 distinct CDR3 sequences in the sample, around 8.5% are singletons; the top ten hold 30% to 40%. This clonotype was seen more than once but under ten times. Its antigen is as yet unknown. The repertoire came from unfractionated whole blood and reflected all unsorted peripheral T cells. This TCR was recovered from an adult with HIV infection. The donor label of this sample is uncertain. The chain couples TRBV7-9 to TRBJ2-2, with TRBD2 matching 7 bases. Specimen: blood, collected before antiretroviral therapy. CDR3 DNA sequence: TGTGCCAGCAGCTACCCAACGGAGTGGGGAGCGGGACGTCCCACCGGGGAGCTGTTTTTT. Its translation: CASSYPTEWGAGRPTGELFF.